This TCR beta chain derives from a study of regulatory and conventional T cells in breast cancer (dated by TCRdb to between 2014 and 2017). Comments on this clonotype: Its antigen target is currently unknown. A much bigger clone sits one base away, suggesting this may be a read error.

The library was prepared using PCR. Sequencing used an Illumina MiSeq. Using fastp at Q25 and MiXCR, TCRdb reprocessed the public reads and kept productive beta chains. Rows matching on CDR3 protein sequence are summarized as one entry with the most common DNA and genes. Present in this sample are more than 15,000 distinct CDR3 sequences, around 30% of which were seen just once. Jointly, the top ten make up 1.5% to 2% of the sample. Deletion took 6 bases off V and 5 bases off J, with a span of 17 bases between the germline ends. The germline V gene specifies MDHEN as CDR1 and SYDVKM as CDR2. From cysteine to phenylalanine, the CDR3 is 14 amino acids long. CDR3 DNA only is kept here, 42 bases in frame from base 1.

Sequenced sample: conventional T cells from blood. The chain is assembled from TRBV28 and TRBJ2-7, with TRBD1 as a weak D call on 6 bases. This receptor was obtained from a female donor in good health. The CDR3 amino acid sequence is: CASRELTGTHEQYF. The nucleotides are TGTGCCAGCAGAGAACTGACAGGTACCCACGAGCAGTACTTC.